The source of this T cell receptor beta chain is a study of T-cell reconstitution after alpha-beta-depleted transplantation in children. A few counts support this clonotype. Unique molecular identifiers were used to barcode this TCRbeta library. TCRdb re-called the PCR reads through MiXCR, storing one row per CDR3 protein. The sample has about 610,000 distinct CDR3 sequences, approximately 10% seen once; the top ten hold about 4.3%. Germline V gene data show CDR1 as SGHTA and CDR2 as FQGTGA. The CDR3 sequence is 15 residues long. After removal of 0 bases from V and 6 bases from J, the junction contained 3 bases not matched to a gene.

The input for sequencing was PBMCs from the stem cell graft donor, taken from the stem cell graft. The origin of this receptor is a human donor who donated a stem cell graft to a child with acute myeloid leukemia. The rearrangement joins TRBV7-3 to TRBJ2-2; 8 bases align to TRBD2. The CDR3 loop reads CASSLTTGGPGELFF. DNA for the CDR3: TGTGCCAGCAGCTTAACGACGGGGGGGCCCGGGGAGCTGTTTTTT.